This T cell receptor (beta chain) was observed in a study of blood T cell repertoires in COVID-19 (dated by TCRdb to 2019 to 2021). In the study overall: Samples from collaborators originated in the United States, Italy and Spain and spanned both the acute and convalescent phases of COVID-19. The samples were drawn from the first 160 participants of the ongoing ImmuneRACE study and from over 950 subjects provided by 6 global collaborators. The dataset comprised deeply sampled blood TCRbeta repertoires from subjects exposed to, actively infected with, or recovered from COVID-19. The repertoires were released in a freely available public database intended as a resource for research on the immune response to SARS-CoV-2. A de-identified subject ID, COVID-19 status, age in years and sex were almost always included in the sample metadata. Where HLA class I and class II types were available, the types were taken from metadata supplied by the sample provider, not from assay-based typing. The prospective study material was composed of cDNA or gDNA derived from T cells, B-cell-depleted T cells, or PBMCs. General findings and caveats noted by the study authors: The amount of clinical and demographic metadata varied by source and participant and was provided uncurated.

Of note for this clone: Its antigen is not yet known. No base quality information exists; no much larger clone differs at one position. Distinct nucleotide sequences in the sample also encode this CDR3.

Based on the germline V gene, the CDR1 and CDR2 sequences are KGHDR and SFDVKD. V is reduced by 6 bases and J by 0 bases, leaving a spacing of 7 bases between them. Its CDR3 holds 13 amino acids, cysteine through phenylalanine. CDR3 DNA is the only sequence kept; it has 39 bases, read in frame from the first base. One collaborating source in Seattle enrolled patients while the patients were actively infected and followed the patients over time throughout the course of disease. Each collaborating institution followed its own protocols to collect whole blood in K2EDTA tubes. For TCRbeta analysis, collaborators shipped samples in one of three forms: frozen whole blood, isolated PBMCs, or DNA extracted from either of those sample types. TCRbeta CDR3 regions were amplified from genomic DNA using the immunoSEQ Assay, a bias-controlled multiplex PCR. The source study handled its data this way. Within the assay, amplification of reference gene primers was used to estimate how many nucleated cells each sample contained. To quantify the absolute abundance of each unique TCRbeta CDR3 rearrangement, sequence reads were collapsed and filtered. For each sample, productive Simpson clonality was calculated as the square root of Simpson's diversity index across productive rearrangements. The source is immuneACCESS, and TCRdb retained only in-frame sequences with V and J called. Part of the clones is not carried over; for the studies checked, unresolved V genes explain less than half of this, and the remainder is unexplained. That table gives V, J and clone size, and the DNA gave D and trimming. The sample has roughly 200,000 clones on record, 86% of them singletons. 9.5% to 13% of the sample rests with the top ten.

The clonotype comes from a woman between 45 and 60 years old with COVID-19, enrolled during active disease. The sample comprised peripheral blood. The chain joins TRBV24-1 to TRBJ1-1; confidence is insufficient to name the D gene. The CDR3 reads CATSPGLNTEAFF. The bases are TGTGCCACCAGTCCGGGGTTGAACACTGAAGCTTTCTTT.